This section outlines one T cell receptor beta chain sequence together with its context. One junction end does not reproduce the germline sequence, and a read error may be involved. This sample was taken from a study of blood T cell repertoires in COVID-19. Across the study: The United States, Italy and Spain provided the acute and convalescent COVID-19 samples. The cDNA or gDNA used as material had been derived from T cells, B-cell-depleted T cells, or PBMCs.

This CDR3 has 12 residues. Per the germline V gene, CDR1 is LGHDT and CDR2 is YNNKEL (reference sequence). Original methodology: Estimation of nucleated cell counts relied on the amplification of reference gene primers. Sequencing used immunoSEQ multiplex PCR; TCRdb keeps in-frame clones, though not all of them. V, J and clone size are those of that table, while D and trimming were read from the DNA. The sample lists 100,000 or so clones, roughly four fifths seen once, with 3.5% to 5% in the top ten. The sample was peripheral blood. This sequence joins TRBV3-1 (or the pseudogene TRBV3-2) and TRBJ2-1; D is uncertain. This clonotype originated in a man in his 60s with acute or convalescent COVID-19. The CDR3 is CASSLSDNEQFF. The CDR3 DNA sequence: TGTGCCAGCAGCCTCTCCGACAATGAGCAGTTCTTC.